What follows describes a single TCR beta chain. Its antigen is unidentified. The donors formed part of the approximately 130-subject validation cohort, distinct from the roughly 700-subject first cohort. Only in-frame clones appear in the TCRdb table, and some are missing; sequencing was by immunoSEQ multiplex PCR. The sample shows about 180,000 clones, around 85% of them seen only once. The source of the sample is a study of cytomegalovirus exposure and HLA in healthy donors. The germline gives CDR1 SGHRS, CDR2 YFSETQ. This CDR3 contains 17 residues. V lost 1 base to trimming and J lost 7 bases; unmatched junction nucleotides: 9. Points from the study as a whole: One later analysis, an examination of the roughly 130 validation repertoires, found that first-cohort TCR clusters tended to co-occur in them.

This rearrangement joins TRBV5-1 to TRBJ2-7, with 15 nucleotides matching TRBD2. The origin of this receptor is a man between 18 and 29 years old in good health and CMV-seropositive. Input material: PBMCs. CDR3 residues: CASSLTRTSGGGEEQYF. The CDR3, as DNA: TGCGCCAGCAGCTTGACCCGGACTAGCGGGGGGGGAGAGGAGCAGTACTTC.